The 11 T cell receptor beta chains presented below share a single source sample, sequenced in a study of blood T cells in healthy people across ages (dated by TCRdb to between 2015 and 2017). The method was 5' RACE. For sequencing, an Illumina HiSeq 2500 was employed. The second PCR ran for roughly 7 to 12 cycles and used a J-beta primer mix along with a sample-barcoded 5' primer. TCRdb itself trimmed the public reads at Q25 with fastp, ran MiXCR and retained productive beta chains. Each CDR3 protein appears once, grouped with its most common genes and DNA. Here the sample has about 1.8 million distinct CDR3 sequences; roughly 50% occur a single time. In total, the top ten clones hold 2.1% of the sample. Sequenced sample: blood. The source of these receptors is a middle-aged woman in good health.

This clonotype was counted between two and nine times. DNA for the CDR3: TGCGCCAGCAGTGGAGGGACAGGGATAATCCCTGGGGCCAACGTCCTGACTTTC. It codes for CASSGGTGIIPGANVLTF. The chain is built from TRBV10-1 and TRBJ2-6; 9 positions agree with TRBD1. Germline trimming cut 4 bases from V and 2 bases from J; bases unmatched to any gene: 9. CDR3 length: 18 amino acids. Germline V gives CDR1 WNHNN, CDR2 SYGVQD (reference sequence).

The V call is TRBV4-1, the J call TRBJ2-3; 7 bases align to TRBD2. The junction had 14 bases not matched to a gene; V was cut back by 4 bases and J by 1 base. The CDR3 totals 18 residues. Germline V gives CDR1 MGHRA, CDR2 YSYEKL. CDR3 sequence (DNA): TGCGCCAGCAGCCTCGTACCGGTCTCGGCGGGAGGCACAGATACGCAGTATTTT. Translated: CASSLVPVSAGGTDTQYF.

The chain links TRBV11-2 to TRBJ1-5; D might be TRBD1 (5 bases). This CDR3 is built from 16 residues. V lost 4 bases, J lost 6 bases, and 19 bases lay in between. CDR1 is SGHAT and CDR2 is FQNNGV in the germline V gene. CDR3: CASSYPGAGRGQPQHF. CDR3 nucleotide sequence: TGTGCCAGCAGCTACCCAGGCGCGGGGAGGGGTCAGCCCCAGCATTTT. Using reference TRBV11-2 and TRBJ1-5 for the parts outside the CDR3, the full variable domain is EAGVAQSPRYKIIEKRQSVAFWCNPISGHATLYWYQQILGQGPKLLIQFQNNGVVDDSQLPKDRFSAERLKGVDSTLKIQPAKLEDSAVYLCASSYPGAGRGQPQHFGDGTRLSIL.

This clonotype came up a few times. This rearrangement joins TRBV7-2 to TRBJ2-5; possible D gene TRBD2, 6 bases. Germline assignment: CDR1 SGHTA and CDR2 FQGNSA. Trimming took off 5 bases at V and 3 bases at J, with 16 bases between the two ends. This CDR3 contains 15 residues. The DNA for the CDR3 is TGTGCCAGCAGCCATGGGACTCTAAGAGAAGAGACCCAGTACTTC. Protein sequence: CASSHGTLREETQYF.

This clonotype was observed a handful of times. V and J are TRBV7-9 and TRBJ2-3; no clear D gene. The CDR3 extends over 17 amino acids. Germline V gives CDR1 SEHNR, CDR2 FQNEAQ (reference sequence). Trimming pared 3 bases from V and 4 bases from J, leaving 20 bases between. CDR3 region: CASSFNSRVNSPDTQYF. The CDR3 coding sequence is TGTGCCAGCAGCTTTAATTCGCGAGTTAATTCCCCAGATACGCAGTATTTT.

The chain carries TRBV7-9 and TRBJ2-3; D is uncertain. Between the trimmed V and J ends, which lost 4 bases and 3 bases, there was a span of 11 bases. The CDR3 runs to 14 residues. CDR1 is SEHNR and CDR2 is FQNEAQ in the germline V gene (reference sequence). The CDR3 region has the DNA TGTGCCAGCAGCTACGAGCCGGCGACAGATACGCAGTATTTT. Residues: CASSYEPATDTQYF.

The chain combines TRBV5-7 with TRBJ1-2, with a possible D match to TRBD1 (6 bases). TRBV5-7 is flagged as an ORF with uncertain function. V was pared by 10 bases and J by 7 bases, with 23 bases between. There are 14 residues in the CDR3. As DNA, the CDR3 is TGTGCCGACCCCTTTGGGGTACAGGGCGGTGGCTACACCTTC. This translates into CADPFGVQGGGYTF.

A single count supports this clonotype. The chain has TRBV7-2 and TRBJ1-4; D gene unclear. The V end lost 2 bases, the J end lost 8 bases, and 12 bases lay between the germline ends. Germline CDR1 reads SGHTA; CDR2 reads FQGNSA. This CDR3 has 14 amino acids. CDR3 nucleotide sequence: TGTGCCAGCAGCTTAAACTTGGGTCGGGAAAAACTGTTTTTT. The encoded protein is CASSLNLGREKLFF.

This clonotype has just a few counts. The chain employs TRBV11-2 and TRBJ2-4; 8 bases fit TRBD1. With the DNA end fitting TRBJ2-7 better, the J assignment may be wrong. The germline CDR1 and CDR2 sequences are SGHAT and FQNNGV. This CDR3 has 16 residues. CDR3 residues: CASSAYRGADTYEQYF. In DNA, the CDR3 is TGTGCCAGCAGCGCGTACAGGGGGGCGGATACCTACGAGCAGTACTTC.

Of note for this clonotype: Relative to the germline gene, one junction end is altered; a read error may explain this. V and J are TRBV28 and TRBJ1-5, with no clear D. The CDR3 spans 15 residues. The germline gives CDR1 MDHEN, CDR2 SYDVKM. CDR3 DNA: TGTGGCAGCAGTCCGTCCGTCCAGAGCAATCAGCCCCAGCATTTT. Translation: CGSSPSVQSNQPQHF.

The V call is TRBV7-3, the J call TRBJ2-1; 8 bases match TRBD2. J gave up 5 bases and V 4 bases, and 10 bases lay outside the gene matches. Per germline, CDR1 SGHTA and CDR2 FQGTGA. This CDR3 contains 16 residues. The CDR3 region is CASSSTPGGRDNEQFF. The CDR3 DNA is TGTGCCAGCAGCTCCACCCCGGGGGGGAGGGACAATGAGCAGTTCTTC. Full variable domain (rest looked up from reference TRBV7-3 and TRBJ2-1): GAGVSQTPSNKVTEKGKYVELRCDPISGHTALYWYRQSLGQGPEFLIYFQGTGAADDSGLPNDRFFAVRPEGSVSTLKIQRTERGDSAVYLCASSSTPGGRDNEQFFGPGTRLTVL.